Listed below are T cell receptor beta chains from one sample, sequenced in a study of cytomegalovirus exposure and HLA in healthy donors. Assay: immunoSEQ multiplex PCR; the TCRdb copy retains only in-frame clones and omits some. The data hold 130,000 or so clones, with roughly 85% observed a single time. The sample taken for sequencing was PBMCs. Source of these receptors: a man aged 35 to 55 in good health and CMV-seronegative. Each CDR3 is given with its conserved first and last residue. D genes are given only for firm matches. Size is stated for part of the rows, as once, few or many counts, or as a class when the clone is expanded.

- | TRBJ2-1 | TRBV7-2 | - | TGTGTCAGCAGCTTTTTCGGGGGTGCACGGGGGAGAGAGCAGTTCTTC | CVSSFFGGARGREQFF
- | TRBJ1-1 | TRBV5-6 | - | TGTGCCAGCAGCTGGGGACATCAGGGGGCTTTCTTT | CASSWGHQGAFF
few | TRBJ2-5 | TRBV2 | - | TGTGCCAGCAGTGGGGGGCAAGAGGACATACAAGAGACCCAGTACTTC | CASSGGQEDIQETQYF
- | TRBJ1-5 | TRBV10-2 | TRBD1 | TGCGCCAGCAGTGACCCCGACAGGGGCAATCAGCCCCAGCATTTT | CASSDPDRGNQPQHF
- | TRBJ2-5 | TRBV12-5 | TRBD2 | TGTGCTAGTGGTTCCCCTAGCGGGAGCAGCCAAGAGACCCAGTACTTC | CASGSPSGSSQETQYF
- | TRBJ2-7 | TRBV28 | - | TGTGCCAGCAGTTTAAACGAGGCCGAGCAGTACTTC | CASSLNEAEQYF
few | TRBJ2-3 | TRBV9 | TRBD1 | TGTGCCAGCAGCGTAGGGGGACAGGGAGGTTCGACAGATACGCAGTATTTT | CASSVGGQGGSTDTQYF
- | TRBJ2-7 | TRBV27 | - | TGTGCCAGCAGTTTAAAAGGGACTGGCTACGAGCAGTACTTC | CASSLKGTGYEQYF
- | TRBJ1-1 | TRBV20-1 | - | TGCAGTGCTAGTAGCGGCACTGAAGCTTTCTTT | CSASSGTEAFF
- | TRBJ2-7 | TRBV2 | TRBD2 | TGTGCCAGCAGTCAAAGCGCCGTAGCGGGCTCCCACGAGCAGTACTTC | CASSQSAVAGSHEQYF
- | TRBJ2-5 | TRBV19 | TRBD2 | TGTGCCAGTAGTAGTCAGCGGACTAGCGGGGGGGGATTCGGGGAGACCCAGTACTTC | CASSSQRTSGGGFGETQYF
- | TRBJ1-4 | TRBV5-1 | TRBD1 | TGCGCCAGCAGCCGGGACAGCTTTAATGAAAAACTGTTTTTT | CASSRDSFNEKLFF
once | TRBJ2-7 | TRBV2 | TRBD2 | TGTGCCAGCGTTCTAGCGGGAGCTGCCTACGAGCAGTACTTC | CASVLAGAAYEQYF
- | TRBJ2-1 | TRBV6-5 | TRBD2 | TGTGCCAGCAGTTACGGACTAGCGGGCTACAATGAGCAGTTCTTC | CASSYGLAGYNEQFF
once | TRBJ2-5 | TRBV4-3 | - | TGCGCCAGCAGCCAAGAACAGCAAGAGACCCAGTACTTC | CASSQEQQETQYF
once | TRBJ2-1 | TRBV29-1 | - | TGCAGCGTTGACCGCATTACTAGCTCCAATGAGCAGTTCTTC | CSVDRITSSNEQFF
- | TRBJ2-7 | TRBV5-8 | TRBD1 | TGTGCCAGCAGCACGCCGGGACAGAGCTACGAGCAGTACTTC | CASSTPGQSYEQYF
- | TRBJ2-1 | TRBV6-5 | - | TGTGCCAGCAGTACTAGTGACGAGCAGTTCTTC | CASSTSDEQFF
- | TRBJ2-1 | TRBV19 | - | TGTGCCAGTAGTATAGGGACAGTCCGCCTCTACAATGAGCAGTTCTTC | CASSIGTVRLYNEQFF
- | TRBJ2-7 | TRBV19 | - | TGTGCCAGCTCTTGGACCAGACTAGGCGAGCAGTACTTC | CASSWTRLGEQYF
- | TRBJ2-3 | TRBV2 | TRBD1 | TGTGCCAGCTCATCGGGGGAGGGACAGGGGAGCACAGATACGCAGTATTTT | CASSSGEGQGSTDTQYF
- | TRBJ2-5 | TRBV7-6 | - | TGTGCCAGCAGAGAGGGGGGGGGCGGGCAAGAGACCCAGTACTTC | CASREGGGGQETQYF
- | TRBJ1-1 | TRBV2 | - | TGTGCCAGCAGTGAGGGGCGGGGCATGAACACTGAAGCTTTCTTT | CASSEGRGMNTEAFF
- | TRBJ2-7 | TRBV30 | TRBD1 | TGTGCCTGGAGTCCGGGACAGGGGTTTTACGAGCAGTACTTC | CAWSPGQGFYEQYF
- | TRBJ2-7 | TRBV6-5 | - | TGTGCCAGCAGTTATTCCTCGACGGCGGGCTCCTACGAGCAGTACTTC | CASSYSSTAGSYEQYF
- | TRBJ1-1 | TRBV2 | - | TGTGCCAGCAGTGAGACAAAGGAGAACACTGAAGCTTTCTTT | CASSETKENTEAFF
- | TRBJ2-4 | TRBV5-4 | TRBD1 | TGTGCCAGCAGCTCAGGGGGTCCTATAGCCAAAAACATTCAGTACTTC | CASSSGGPIAKNIQYF
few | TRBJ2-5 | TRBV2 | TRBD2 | TGTGCCAGCAGCTCCAGCGGGGGTAGGACCCAGTACTTC | CASSSSGGRTQYF
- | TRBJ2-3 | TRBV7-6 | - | TGTGCCAGCAGCTTAAATCGTGCAGATACGCAGTATTTT | CASSLNRADTQYF
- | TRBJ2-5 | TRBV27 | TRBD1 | TGTGCCAGCAGTTCGACAGGGGTCCTAGGGGAGACCCAGTACTTC | CASSSTGVLGETQYF
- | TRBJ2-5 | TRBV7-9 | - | TGTGCCAGCAGTCCCGGGACACAGCAAGAGACCCAGTACTTC | CASSPGTQQETQYF
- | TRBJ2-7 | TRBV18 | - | TGTGCCAGCTCACGATCCGGGGACTACGAGCAGTACTTC | CASSRSGDYEQYF
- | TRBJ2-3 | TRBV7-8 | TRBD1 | TGTGCCAGCAGCTTGACAGGGGGCTCCCCCACAGATACGCAGTATTTT | CASSLTGGSPTDTQYF
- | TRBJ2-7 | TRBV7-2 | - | TGTGCCAGCAGCTTAGTTCCAAACTACGAGCAGTACTTC | CASSLVPNYEQYF
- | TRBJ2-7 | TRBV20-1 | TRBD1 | TGCAGTGCCCGGACAGGGGACGAGCAGTACTTC | CSARTGDEQYF
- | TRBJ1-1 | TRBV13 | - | TGTGCCAGCAGCGTGGCCTGTGGAGCTTTCTTT | CASSVACGAFF
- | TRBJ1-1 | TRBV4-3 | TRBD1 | TGCGCCAGCAGCTCTCAGGGGGCGCTGGGCACTGAAGCTTTCTTT | CASSSQGALGTEAFF
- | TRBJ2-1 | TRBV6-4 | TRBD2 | TGTGCCAGCAGGGCTAGCGGGGGGGTCCATGAGCAGTTCTTC | CASRASGGVHEQFF
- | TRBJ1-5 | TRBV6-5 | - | TGTGCCAGCAGTACACTACAGGGAATTCAGCCCCAGCATTTT | CASSTLQGIQPQHF
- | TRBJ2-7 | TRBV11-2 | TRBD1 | TGTGCCAGCAGCTTAGGGCTACAGGGGCCCTTCTACGAGCAGTACTTC | CASSLGLQGPFYEQYF
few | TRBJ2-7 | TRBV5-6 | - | TGTGCCAGCAGTGGGAGCTCCTACGAGCAGTACTTC | CASSGSSYEQYF
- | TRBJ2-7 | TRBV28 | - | TGTGCCAGCAGGCCCCTTGGAGAGGCGTTCTACGAGCAGTACTTC | CASRPLGEAFYEQYF
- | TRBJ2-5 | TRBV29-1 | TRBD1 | TGCAGCGGATCGACAGGGGGCGTAGAGACCCAGTACTTC | CSGSTGGVETQYF
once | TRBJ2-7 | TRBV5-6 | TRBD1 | TGTGCCAGCAGCTTGAGGGCAGGGGGCGTGGACGAGCAGTACTTC | CASSLRAGGVDEQYF
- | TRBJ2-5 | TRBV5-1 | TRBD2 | TGCGCCAGCAGCCCCAGACTAGCGGGGGCAGAGACCCAGTACTTC | CASSPRLAGAETQYF
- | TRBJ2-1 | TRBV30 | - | TGTGCCTCCTTGACGGGAGTGCTCGATGAGCAGTTCTTC | CASLTGVLDEQFF
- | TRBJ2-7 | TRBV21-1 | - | TGTGCCAGCAGCAAAAAACAGGTCCGGGGTTCGGTCGGCCCCGGGGGGATCTCCTACGAGCAGTACTTC | CASSKKQVRGSVGPGGISYEQYF
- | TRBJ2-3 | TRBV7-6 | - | TGTGCCAGCAGCTTAGGCAGGGTGGGTGGCACAGATACGCAGTATTTT | CASSLGRVGGTDTQYF
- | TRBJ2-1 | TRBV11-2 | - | TGTGCCAGCAGCTTAGATCCCGCGGTGTTCCTGTTCTTC | CASSLDPAVFLFF
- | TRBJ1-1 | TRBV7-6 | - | TGTGCCAGCAGCTACGGGGGAGGGGGGCTTGCTGAAGCTTTCTTT | CASSYGGGGLAEAFF
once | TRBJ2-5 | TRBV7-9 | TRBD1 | TGTGCCAGCAGCTTAGCCCCGGGACAGGGCCAAGAGACCCAGTACTTC | CASSLAPGQGQETQYF
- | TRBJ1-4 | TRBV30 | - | TGTGCCTGGAGACCCCCCGGGGGATCTAATGAAAAACTGTTTTTT | CAWRPPGGSNEKLFF
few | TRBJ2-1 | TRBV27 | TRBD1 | TGTGCCAGCAGATATACAGGGGAAGGGGTTGAGCAGTTCTTC | CASRYTGEGVEQFF
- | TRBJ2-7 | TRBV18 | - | TGTGCCAGCTCACGATTGGCTGTCCCCTCCTACGAGCAGTACTTC | CASSRLAVPSYEQYF
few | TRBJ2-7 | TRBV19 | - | TGTGCCAGTAGTATAGACGGCGGTGCCTACGAGCAGTACTTC | CASSIDGGAYEQYF
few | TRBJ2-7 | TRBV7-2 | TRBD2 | TGTGCCAGCAGCTTAGCAACTAGCGTTCCCGAGCAGTACTTC | CASSLATSVPEQYF
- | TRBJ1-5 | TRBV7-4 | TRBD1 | TGTGCCAGCAGTCCCCAAGGGACAGGGAAGGGCAGCAATCAGCCCCAGCATTTT | CASSPQGTGKGSNQPQHF